The clone carrying this T cell receptor beta chain was found a few times. As yet, its antigen is unknown. Each cDNA held unique molecular identifiers, and template switching gave it a universal primer site. TCRdb analysed the 5' RACE reads with MiXCR anew, one entry per CDR3 protein. In the table there are fewer than 250,000 distinct CDR3 sequences, approximately 16% of which are singletons. This sample is part of a study of identical twins. The germline V and J ends were trimmed by 6 bases and 0 bases, with 9 bases remaining between them. Germline V gives CDR1 SEHNR, CDR2 FQNEAQ (reference sequence). The CDR3 extends over 13 amino acids. Whole-study results and caveats: Among monozygotic twins, out-of-frame TCR alpha sharing exceeded what models predicted. Within cord blood, abundant beta clonotypes carried fewer insertions, but memory repertoires showed no such trend.

This sample also belongs to another study, concerning T cells expressing NK-cell markers. That report adds: The study drew TCR beta repertoires from sorted CD3+CD56+NKG2C+, CD3+CD56+NKG2C- and CD3+CD56-NKG2C+ T cells.

The chain carries TRBV7-9 and TRBJ2-7, with D maybe TRBD1 (5 bases). Material: CD8+ T cells sorted from blood. This sequence originates from a woman aged 18-29 years in good health. The CDR3 loop is CASRPDSSYEQYF. For the CDR3, the DNA is TGTGCCAGCAGACCCGACAGCTCCTACGAGCAGTACTTC.